This T cell receptor (beta chain) was captured by sequencing in a study of monozygotic twins with inflammatory bowel disease. The authors ran two nested PCRs of approximately 16 and 10 cycles on TCRalpha and TCRbeta cDNA. TCRdb reworked the 5' RACE reads into one entry per CDR3 protein, no DNA. Its listing shows some 89,000 distinct CDR3 sequences. The sequencing input was blood. This TCR was recovered from a human donor with ulcerative colitis or Crohn's disease, or a healthy co-twin of an affected twin (not recorded which).

CDR3 loop: CASRSRRTNYYEQYF. V gene TRBV7-3 combines with J gene TRBJ2-7; TCRdb lists TRBD2, though no DNA is available to test this call. CDR3 length: 15 residues. Germline loops: CDR1 SGHTA, CDR2 FQGTGA. Looking up the rest from reference TRBV7-3 and TRBJ2-7 gives the full variable domain: GAGVSQTPSNKVTEKGKYVELRCDPISGHTALYWYRQSLGQGPEFLIYFQGTGAADDSGLPNDRFFAVRPEGSVSTLKIQRTERGDSAVYLCASRSRRTNYYEQYFGPGTRLTVT.